This T cell receptor beta chain comes out of a study of blood T cell repertoires in COVID-19. Study as a whole: Specimens from acute and convalescent COVID-19 originated in the United States, Italy and Spain. T cells, B-cell-depleted T cells, or PBMCs provided the cDNA or gDNA that served as material.

This CDR3 has 13 amino acids. CDR1 and CDR2 (germline): LNHDA, SQIVND (reference sequence). The V and J ends lost 4 bases and 9 bases respectively, with 13 bases between them. In the authors' methods: Estimates of nucleated cell counts were drawn from the amplification of reference gene primers. Here immunoSEQ multiplex PCR was the method, and the copy in TCRdb shows in-frame clones only, minus some. D and trimming come from the DNA, and the V and J calls and clone size come from that table. Altogether approximately 120,000 clones are present, 60% to 80% being singletons, with the ten largest covering approximately 5.7%. This clone came up once.

The sequenced material came from peripheral blood. This sequence joins TRBV19 and TRBJ2-1; TRBD1 might be the D (6 bases). The TCR originated in a man between 60 and 75 years old with acute or convalescent COVID-19. Here the CDR3 reads CASSTYPGVEQFF. The CDR3 coding sequence is TGTGCCAGTAGTACCTACCCAGGGGTTGAGCAGTTCTTC.